The next 30 T cell receptor beta chains were all read from a single sample in a study of tumor-infiltrating lymphocytes in localized non-small cell lung cancer. Repertoires were generated with immunoSEQ multiplex PCR, while TCRdb's copy carries only in-frame clones and drops some. Of about 16,000 clones in the sample, 70% to 80% were seen once. Sequencing was done on a sample of lung tumor tissue. The receptor set was obtained from a human donor with non-small cell lung cancer.

The CDR3 DNA follows: TGTGCCAGTAGCCCCTGGACCCTTAATGAAGCTTTCTTT. Encoded protein: CASSPWTLNEAFF. The chain uses TRBV19 and TRBJ1-1; D remains unclear. Germline CDR1 LNHDA, CDR2 SQIVND (reference sequence). V was cut by 6 bases and J by 7 bases, with 15 bases left in between. The CDR3 has 13 residues.

The CDR3 DNA follows: TGTGCCACCAGCAGTAACCCGACCACCGGGGAGCTGTTTTTT. As protein: CATSSNPTTGELFF. J is TRBJ2-2 and V is TRBV15; D is uncertain. CDR1 LNHNV and CDR2 YYDKDF come from the germline V gene (reference sequence). V lost 3 bases and J 4 bases, leaving 9 bases between the germline ends. The CDR3 spans 14 residues.

This clone is medium-sized (0.01 to 0.1%) in the sample. Other DNA sequences in this specimen translate into the identical CDR3. The genes are TRBV15 and TRBJ2-4; TRBD1 is a possible D gene (5 bases). V was clipped by 8 bases and J by 1 base, with 9 bases between them. The CDR3 runs to 13 residues. Germline CDR1 reads LNHNV; CDR2 reads YYDKDF (reference sequence). The CDR3 protein is CATSRDAKNIQYF. In DNA, the CDR3 is TGTGCCACCTCCAGGGATGCCAAAAACATTCAGTACTTC. Using reference TRBV15 and TRBJ2-4 for the parts outside the CDR3, the full variable domain is DAMVIQNPRYQVTQFGKPVTLSCSQTLNHNVMYWYQQKSSQAPKLLFHYYDKDFNNEADTPDNFQSRRPNTSFCFLDIRSPGLGDTAMYLCATSRDAKNIQYFGAGTRLSVL.

This clone was counted between two and nine times. This chain joins TRBV18 and TRBJ1-2; a weak D match, TRBD1 (5 bases). Germline lookup yields CDR1 KGHSH and CDR2 LQKENI. CDR3 length equals 16 residues. The V gene lost 4 bases and the J gene lost 3 bases, with 18 bases spanning the gap. CDR3 sequence reads: CASSQGRDSRYYGYTF. The DNA of the CDR3 is TGTGCCAGCTCACAGGGCAGGGACTCCCGCTACTATGGCTACACCTTC.

This clone turned up a few times. This chain links TRBV29-1 with TRBJ2-4, with 8 bases that match TRBD1. Germline lookup yields CDR1 SQVTM and CDR2 ANQGSEA. The CDR3 length is 12 residues. J lost 8 bases, V lost 4 bases, and 4 bases had no gene match. The CDR3 nucleotides read TGCAGCGTTGTCGGACAGGGAGACATTCAGTACTTC. Protein sequence: CSVVGQGDIQYF.

The CDR3 region is CASSSGRILAKNIQYF. For the CDR3, the DNA is TGTGCCAGCAGCTCGGGACGAATACTAGCCAAAAACATTCAGTACTTC. The chain joins TRBV5-4 to TRBJ2-4; D is tentatively TRBD1 or TRBD2 (5 bases each). Germline-derived CDR1 and CDR2 are SGHNT and YYREEE (reference sequence). The CDR3 is made up of 16 amino acids. Trimming pared 3 bases from V and 0 bases from J, leaving 13 bases between.

The chain uses TRBV29-1 and TRBJ2-7; either TRBD1 or TRBD2 may supply D (5 bases each). The CDR3 loop spans 13 amino acids. V was clipped by 3 bases and J by 3 bases, with 12 bases between them. Germline assignment: CDR1 SQVTM and CDR2 ANQGSEA. CDR3: CSVDGPGSYEQYF. For the CDR3, the DNA is TGCAGCGTTGACGGCCCAGGGAGCTACGAGCAGTACTTC.

The chain is built from TRBV4-1 and TRBJ2-7; D possibly matches TRBD1 or TRBD2 (5 bases each). Germline loops: CDR1 MGHRA, CDR2 YSYEKL. V lost 1 base and J 0 bases, leaving 19 bases between the germline ends. CDR3 length equals 18 residues. CDR3 in amino acids: CASSQGHVWGTPSYEQYF. CDR3 nucleotides: TGCGCCAGCAGCCAAGGGCATGTGTGGGGGACCCCCTCCTACGAGCAGTACTTC.

The chain is built from TRBV18 and TRBJ2-7, with D possibly being TRBD2 (6 bases). In germline, CDR1 is KGHSH, CDR2 LQKENI. V dropped 2 bases and J dropped 7 bases, with 12 bases sitting between them. The CDR3 has 13 amino acids. The CDR3 coding sequence is TGTGCCAGCTCACCAGGGAGGCAGTGGGAGCAGTACTTC. Amino acid sequence: CASSPGRQWEQYF.

V gene TRBV2 combines with J gene TRBJ2-3; 13 nucleotides line up with TRBD2. CDR3 length equals 16 residues. Germline V gives CDR1 SNHLY, CDR2 FYNNEI. J lost 4 bases, V lost 6 bases, and 7 bases had no gene match. CDR3 nucleotides: TGTGCCAGCAGGGAAACTAGCGGGGGGGGAGCAGATACGCAGTATTTT. Translating gives CASRETSGGGADTQYF. Based on the CDR3 plus reference TRBV2 and TRBJ2-3, the full variable domain is EPEVTQTPSHQVTQMGQEVILRCVPISNHLYFYWYRQILGQKVEFLVSFYNNEISEKSEIFDDQFSVERPDGSNFTLKIRSTKLEDSAMYFCASRETSGGGADTQYFGPGTRLTVL.

Comment on this clone: This specimen includes other DNA sequences encoding the same CDR3. The rearrangement joins TRBV6-5 to TRBJ2-3; no clear D gene. The CDR3 extends over 13 amino acids. Germline assignment: CDR1 MNHEY and CDR2 SVGAGI. Between the trimmed V and J ends, which lost 0 bases and 3 bases, there was a span of 4 bases. The CDR3 protein is CASSYSSTDTQYF. CDR3 nucleotide sequence: TGTGCCAGCAGTTACTCAAGTACAGATACGCAGTATTTT.

This clone rates as medium-sized (0.01 to 0.1%). The chain is built from TRBV28 and TRBJ2-3, with unresolved D. The V and J ends lost 5 bases and 3 bases respectively, with 6 bases between them. The germline V gene has CDR1 MDHEN and CDR2 SYDVKM. The CDR3 consists of 12 residues. The DNA for the CDR3 is TGTGCCAGCAGTCCCGAGACAGATACGCAGTATTTT. It encodes CASSPETDTQYF.

J is TRBJ1-4 and V is TRBV30; 8 bases align to TRBD1. The V gene's germline CDR1 is GTSNPN and CDR2 SVGIG (reference sequence). This CDR3 spans 15 amino acids. The V and J ends lost 1 base and 6 bases, in that order; junction bases with no gene match: 7. The DNA for the CDR3 is TGTGCCTGGAGTGACCCGGGACAGGTGGATGAAAAACTGTTTTTT. Amino acid sequence: CAWSDPGQVDEKLFF.

The chain recombines TRBV7-6 with TRBJ2-7; 7 nucleotides align to TRBD1. CDR1 and CDR2 from the germline V gene are SGHVS and FNYEAQ. With 2 bases clipped from V and 0 bases from J, the junction kept 4 bases outside the gene matches. There are 15 residues in the CDR3. CDR3 amino acids: CASSLRDSSSYEQYF. The CDR3 nucleotides read TGTGCCAGCAGCTTAAGGGACAGCAGCTCCTACGAGCAGTACTTC.

A word on this clone: One end of the junction fails to match germline, which may point to a read error. The chain combines TRBV5-5 with TRBJ1-2; no clear D. The CDR3 runs 13 residues. The germline V gene encodes CDR1 SGHKS and CDR2 YYEKEE (reference sequence). CDR3 region: CASSPGTHYGYTF. DNA of the CDR3: TGTGCCAGCAGCCCAGGAACACACTACGGCTACACCTTC.

The chain links TRBV30 to TRBJ1-1, with D hard to call. Germline-derived CDR1 and CDR2 are GTSNPN and SVGIG (reference sequence). The V end lost 1 base, the J end lost 4 bases, and 10 bases lay between the germline ends. The CDR3 has 13 residues. CDR3 loop: CAWSEALGTEAFF. As DNA, the CDR3 is TGTGCCTGGAGTGAAGCTTTAGGCACTGAAGCTTTCTTT. Supplemented by reference TRBV30 and TRBJ1-1, the full variable domain reads SQTIHQWPATLVQPVGSPLSLECTVEGTSNPNLYWYRQAAGRGLQLLFYSVGIGQISSEVPQNLSASRPQDRQFILSSKKLLLSDSGFYLCAWSEALGTEAFFGQGTRLTVV.

The chain recombines TRBV5-5 with TRBJ1-2; 7 bases line up with TRBD1. There are 14 residues in the CDR3. V lost 1 base to trimming and J lost 11 bases; unmatched junction nucleotides: 11. Germline lookup yields CDR1 SGHKS and CDR2 YYEKEE (reference sequence). The CDR3 nucleotides are TGTGCCAGCAGCTTGTGGGACAGCGGGTTAGGTTACACCTTC. Residues: CASSLWDSGLGYTF.

This clone was found once. J is TRBJ2-4 and V is TRBV2; TRBD1 might be the D (6 bases). The V and J ends lost 7 bases and 3 bases respectively, with 13 bases between them. There are 14 residues in the CDR3. Germline V gene data show CDR1 as SNHLY and CDR2 as FYNNEI. The DNA of the CDR3 is TGTGCCAGCACTGCCGGGACAATCAAAAACATTCAGTACTTC. Its protein product is CASTAGTIKNIQYF.

This clone appeared a few times. This chain links TRBV27 with TRBJ2-1; D gene unclear. The germline CDR1 and CDR2 sequences are MNHEY and SMNVEV (reference sequence). The V and J ends lost 2 bases and 4 bases respectively, with 6 bases between them. The CDR3 is made up of 13 amino acids. In nucleotides, the CDR3 is TGTGCCAGCAGTTTAGACCGTTACAATGAGCAGTTCTTC. Its translation: CASSLDRYNEQFF.

The chain combines TRBV6-1 with TRBJ2-5; a possible D gene is TRBD1 (6 bases). The CDR3 sequence is 15 residues long. Germline lookup yields CDR1 MNHNS and CDR2 SASEGT. The germline V and J ends were trimmed by 8 bases and 2 bases, with 18 bases remaining between them. The CDR3, as DNA: TGTGCCAGCGGGTCTACAGGGATGAGACAAGAGACCCAGTACTTC. This codes for CASGSTGMRQETQYF.

The V and J genes are TRBV9 and TRBJ1-1; possibly TRBD1 for D (5 bases). V was clipped by 3 bases and J by 0 bases, with 15 bases between them. The germline CDR1 and CDR2 sequences are SGDLS and YYNGEE. CDR3 size: 16 residues. The CDR3 region has the DNA TGTGCCAGCAGCGGGGGGAGTGGAGGGGTGAACACTGAAGCTTTCTTT. It encodes CASSGGSGGVNTEAFF.

This chain uses TRBV6-4 with TRBJ1-2; 8 bases map to TRBD1. The germline V gene has CDR1 MRHNA and CDR2 SNTAGT. The CDR3 has 14 amino acids. J lost 7 bases, V lost 0 bases, and 4 bases had no gene match. CDR3 sequence (DNA): TGTGCCAGCAGTGACTCTCAGGGGGCAGGTGGCTACACCTTC. Translation: CASSDSQGAGGYTF.

The V and J genes are TRBV5-1 and TRBJ2-7; possibly TRBD2 for D (6 bases). The germline V gene encodes CDR1 SGHRS and CDR2 YFSETQ. The V end was cut by 3 bases, the J end by 2 bases, with 12 bases between. The CDR3 length is 14 residues. The CDR3 protein is CASSWGVRPYEQYF. In DNA form, the CDR3 reads TGCGCCAGCAGCTGGGGGGTCAGACCCTACGAGCAGTACTTC.

The J gene is TRBJ2-7, the V gene TRBV28; TRBD1 aligns across 7 bases. The CDR3 contains 14 residues. The V gene's germline CDR1 is MDHEN and CDR2 SYDVKM. J gave up 0 bases and V 5 bases, and 4 bases lay outside the gene matches. Here the CDR3 reads CASSRQGLSYEQYF. In DNA form, the CDR3 reads TGTGCCAGCAGTCGACAGGGTCTCTCCTACGAGCAGTACTTC.

V gene TRBV27 combines with J gene TRBJ1-1, with D possibly TRBD1 on 5 matching bases. The CDR3 has 14 amino acids. CDR1 MNHEY and CDR2 SMNVEV come from the germline V gene (reference sequence). V lost 5 bases and J 1 base, leaving 11 bases between the germline ends. The CDR3 here is CASSRAGTNTEAFF. CDR3 bases: TGTGCCAGCAGTCGGGCAGGGACGAACACTGAAGCTTTCTTT.

V usage is TRBV15 and J usage is TRBJ2-5; D ambiguous. The J call may be in error: the DNA end matches TRBJ2-7 better. The CDR3 runs to 12 residues. Germline CDR1 LNHNV, CDR2 YYDKDF (reference sequence). The chain's CDR3 is CATSRDLSEQYF. In nucleotides, the CDR3 is TGTGCCACCAGCAGAGATCTGAGCGAGCAGTACTTC.

The CDR3 DNA reads TGCGCCAGCAGCCAAGATAGGCTAGCGGGACGCACAGATACGCAGTATTTT. Protein: CASSQDRLAGRTDTQYF. V usage is TRBV4-1 and J usage is TRBJ2-3, with 9 positions matching TRBD2. J gave up 1 base and V 0 bases, and 5 bases lay outside the gene matches. CDR1 and CDR2 from the germline V gene are MGHRA and YSYEKL. This CDR3 has 17 amino acids.

By sample fraction, this clone is medium-sized. This chain joins TRBV19 and TRBJ2-2; D not resolved. The CDR3 totals 14 residues. Trimming pared 3 bases from V and 1 base from J, leaving 6 bases between. In germline, CDR1 is LNHDA, CDR2 SQIVND (reference sequence). CDR3 nucleotides: TGTGCCAGTAGTATGGGTGTGAACACCGGGGAGCTGTTTTTT. Residues: CASSMGVNTGELFF.

CDR3 DNA sequence: TGTGCCACCAGCAGACTACGCTGGACAGGGAGTCGGAACACTGAAGCTTTCTTT. This translates into CATSRLRWTGSRNTEAFF. This chain connects TRBV15 to TRBJ1-1, with TRBD1 matching 8 bases. In germline, CDR1 is LNHNV, CDR2 YYDKDF (reference sequence). The J segment lost 1 base and the V segment lost 2 bases, leaving 12 bases of the junction unmatched. The CDR3 consists of 18 residues.

V usage is TRBV7-3 and J usage is TRBJ2-3; the D gene is possibly TRBD2 (5 bases). Germline CDR1 SGHTA, CDR2 FQGTGA. Trimming stripped 2 bases from V and 1 base from J, with 10 bases between. This CDR3 has 15 amino acids. CDR3 coding DNA: TGTGCCAGCAGCTTACGAGGACTCGGCACAGATACGCAGTATTTT. Translation: CASSLRGLGTDTQYF. Full variable domain (rest looked up from reference TRBV7-3 and TRBJ2-3): GAGVSQTPSNKVTEKGKYVELRCDPISGHTALYWYRQSLGQGPEFLIYFQGTGAADDSGLPNDRFFAVRPEGSVSTLKIQRTERGDSAVYLCASSLRGLGTDTQYFGPGTRLTVL.